This T cell receptor beta chain was found in a study of T-cell memory formation after mild COVID-19. Findings of the study overall: Researchers report contracting CD4+ clones mostly in CM and EM, with CD8+ clones in EMRA. The finding that pre-infection memory included some responding clones suggested that cross-reactive memory joined.

V was clipped by 2 bases and J by 4 bases; unmatched bases: 8. The CDR3 is made up of 15 amino acids. CDR1 is SGHRS and CDR2 is YFSETQ in the germline V gene. cDNA libraries for TCR alpha and TCR beta, carrying sample barcodes and UMIs, came from 5'RACE with constant-segment primers. Via MiXCR, TCRdb re-called the 5' RACE reads, giving one row per CDR3 protein. The sample lists hundreds of thousands of distinct CDR3 sequences, 15% to 20% occurring once. On this clonotype: Its antigen is not known.

The sequence came from a man aged 18-30 years who had mild COVID-19 (a few samples of this study predate the infection). Cell type and time point are not known. The sample was PBMCs or a T cell subset sorted from them (not recorded which). The gene calls are TRBV5-1 and TRBJ2-7; TRBD1 agrees at 8 bases. The chain's CDR3 is CASSFRTGSLYEQYF. The CDR3 DNA sequence: TGCGCCAGCAGCTTCCGGACAGGGAGCCTATACGAGCAGTACTTC.